The sequence of this T cell receptor beta chain was determined in a study of vaccination effects on CD4 cells after COVID-19. Points from the study as a whole: Convalescents showed post-vaccine spike-reactive clones that were mainly new vaccine-induced clones.

Upon completion of around eleven days in culture, CD4+ T cells were isolated. Comments on this clone: Its matching antigen is unknown.

TCRdb's table, derived via immunoSEQ multiplex PCR, lists solely in-frame clones and lacks some. Of 50,000 to 70,000 clones listed, about 69% are singletons. Deletions cut 2 bases from V and 0 bases from J, with 8 bases between. The CDR3 sequence is 15 residues long. Germline CDR1 reads MNHNS; CDR2 reads SASEGT. Source: CD4+ T cells from PBMCs cultured without peptide, taken before COVID-19 vaccination. The TCR sequence derives from a human donor who had a prior SARS-CoV-2 infection. The J gene is TRBJ1-5, the V gene TRBV6-1; D gene ambiguous. The CDR3 region has the DNA TGTGCCAGCAGTGAACAGGTAGCTAGCAATCAGCCCCAGCATTTT. Amino acid sequence: CASSEQVASNQPQHF.